The 18 T cell receptor beta chains in this list originate from one sample, sequenced in a study of T cell responses to AZD1222 COVID-19 vaccine. Produced via immunoSEQ multiplex PCR; TCRdb's table is partial and in-frame only. The table includes around 170,000 clones, approximately 90% detected once. This material consisted of peripheral blood, taken on day 0 of AZD1222 vaccination. Source of these receptors: an adult in good health.

Only a few counts were recorded for this clone. The chain is built from TRBV27 and TRBJ1-2; D possibly corresponds to TRBD1 (5 bases). V was cut by 4 bases and J by 4 bases, with 7 bases left in between. This CDR3 comprises 12 residues. Germline assignment: CDR1 MNHEY and CDR2 SMNVEV (reference sequence). CDR3 protein: CASSSGLYGYTF. CDR3 sequence (DNA): TGTGCCAGCAGTTCGGGACTCTATGGCTACACCTTC.

The rearrangement uses TRBV5-1 and TRBJ2-6; TRBD1 is a possible D gene (5 bases). V lost 4 bases and J lost 7, with 15 bases in between. The CDR3 is 15 residues long. Germline CDR1 reads SGHRS; CDR2 reads YFSETQ. CDR3 sequence (DNA): TGCGCCAGCAGCGAAACAGGCCCCGGAGCCAACGTCCTGACTTTC. It is translated as CASSETGPGANVLTF. Supplemented by reference TRBV5-1 and TRBJ2-6, the full variable domain reads KAGVTQTPRYLIKTRGQQVTLSCSPISGHRSVSWYQQTPGQGLQFLFEYFSETQRNKGNFPGRFSGRQFSNSRSEMNVSTLELGDSALYLCASSETGPGANVLTFGAGSRLTVL.

The rearrangement joins TRBV7-3 to TRBJ1-5, with a weak D call TRBD1 (5 bases). CDR1 SGHTA and CDR2 FQGTGA come from the germline V gene. The V end lost 5 bases, the J end lost 4 bases, and 9 bases lay between the germline ends. The CDR3 has 13 residues. CDR3 nucleotide sequence: TGTGCCAGCAGCGCTGACAGAAATCAGCCCCAGCATTTT. Its translation: CASSADRNQPQHF. The whole variable domain, remainder taken from reference TRBV7-3 and TRBJ1-5, is GAGVSQTPSNKVTEKGKYVELRCDPISGHTALYWYRQSLGQGPEFLIYFQGTGAADDSGLPNDRFFAVRPEGSVSTLKIQRTERGDSAVYLCASSADRNQPQHFGDGTRLSIL.

The genes are TRBV12-3 or TRBV12-4 and TRBJ1-3; D gene unclear. The CDR3 is 12 residues long. The V gene lost 3 bases and the J gene lost 16 bases, with 16 bases spanning the gap. DNA for the CDR3: TGTGCCAGCAGTTTTTCCGGGCCCCCCTCTTATTTT. Its protein product is CASSFSGPPSYF.

This rearrangement joins TRBV14 to TRBJ2-3; tentatively, D is TRBD2 (5 bases). Germline-derived CDR1 and CDR2 are SGHDN and FVKESK. Trimming stripped 4 bases from V and 0 bases from J, with 14 bases between. This CDR3 contains 16 residues. In DNA form, the CDR3 reads TGTGCCAGCAGCCCTCTTTTCAGCGGTAGCACAGATACGCAGTATTTT. It encodes CASSPLFSGSTDTQYF. The variable domain in full, with the rest retrieved from reference TRBV14 and TRBJ2-3, is EAGVTQFPSHSVIEKGQTVTLRCDPISGHDNLYWYRRVMGKEIKFLLHFVKESKQDESGMPNNRFLAERTGGTYSTLKVQPAELEDSGVYFCASSPLFSGSTDTQYFGPGTRLTVL.

The chain links TRBV27 to TRBJ2-7; a possible D gene is TRBD2 (5 bases). The germline V gene has CDR1 MNHEY and CDR2 SMNVEV (reference sequence). The CDR3 runs 15 residues. Trimming stripped 5 bases from V and 3 bases from J, with 17 bases between. The CDR3 loop reads CASSPAGLPNYEQYF. CDR3 DNA: TGTGCCAGCAGTCCGGCCGGACTTCCGAACTACGAGCAGTACTTC.

This chain uses TRBV24-1 with TRBJ2-5, with D perhaps TRBD1 (6 bases). V was clipped by 6 bases and J by 1 base, with 17 bases between them. The germline gives CDR1 KGHDR, CDR2 SFDVKD. The CDR3 is made up of 16 amino acids. Written as DNA, the CDR3 is TGTGCCACCAGTTTCAAGACAGGCCCGCTCCAAGAGACCCAGTACTTC. It yields the protein CATSFKTGPLQETQYF.

V is TRBV29-1 and J is TRBJ2-7, with D tentatively TRBD1 (5 bases). CDR1 and CDR2 (germline): SQVTM, ANQGSEA. This CDR3 region has 13 residues. V gave up 3 bases and J gave up 2 bases, with 11 bases separating them. CDR3 DNA: TGCAGCGTTGACGGGCAGGGTACCTACGAGCAGTACTTC. Its translation is CSVDGQGTYEQYF.

The chain has TRBV7-9 and TRBJ2-7; maybe TRBD1 (5 bases). Germline CDR1 SEHNR, CDR2 FQNEAQ (reference sequence). V shed 3 bases and J shed 6 bases, with 15 bases lying between them. The CDR3 runs 14 residues. CDR3 DNA: TGTGCCAGCAGCTTCGGTCACGAAGGGGTCGAGCAGTACTTC. It translates to CASSFGHEGVEQYF.

The chain carries TRBV15 and TRBJ1-2; 7 positions match TRBD1. The V and J ends lost 4 bases and 6 bases, in that order; junction bases with no gene match: 8. This CDR3 contains 14 residues. CDR1 and CDR2 from the germline V gene are LNHNV and YYDKDF (reference sequence). CDR3 sequence reads: CATSTGGVLDGYTF. The CDR3, as DNA: TGTGCCACCAGCACAGGGGGGGTCTTGGATGGCTACACCTTC.

Written as DNA, the CDR3 is TGTGCCAGTCGGGATCCCGGATACAGCAATCAGCCCCAGCATTTT. This codes for CASRDPGYSNQPQHF. The chain uses TRBV19 and TRBJ1-5, with D uncertain. The CDR3 has 15 amino acids. V lost 8 bases and J lost 1, with 15 bases in between. CDR1 and CDR2 (germline): LNHDA, SQIVND (reference sequence).

A few counts support this clone. The gene calls are TRBV11-2 and TRBJ2-7; D is uncertain. Trimming cost V 1 base and J 2 bases, with 3 bases left between them. The CDR3 runs to 12 residues. The germline V gene has CDR1 SGHAT and CDR2 FQNNGV. The CDR3 is CASSLATYEQYF. The CDR3, as DNA: TGTGCCAGCAGCTTAGCCACCTACGAGCAGTACTTC.

The rearrangement uses TRBV9 and TRBJ1-5; weak D call: TRBD1 (6 bases). CDR1 and CDR2 from the germline V gene are SGDLS and YYNGEE. CDR3 length equals 14 residues. V lost 3 bases and J lost 4, with 11 bases in between. The CDR3, as DNA: TGTGCCAGCAGCGCGGACAGTCAAAATCAGCCCCAGCATTTT. Amino acids: CASSADSQNQPQHF.

V usage is TRBV19 and J usage is TRBJ1-2, with D perhaps TRBD1 (6 bases). The CDR3 sequence is 13 residues long. Germline V gives CDR1 LNHDA, CDR2 SQIVND (reference sequence). V was pared by 5 bases and J by 8 bases, with 15 bases between. The CDR3 sequence: CASSAPGAPGYTF. Written as DNA, the CDR3 is TGTGCCAGTAGTGCCCCAGGGGCCCCGGGCTACACCTTC.

In this sample, this clone turned up once. This rearrangement joins TRBV10-1 to TRBJ2-4, with D uncertain. Germline V CDR1 and CDR2: WNHNN, SYGVQD (reference sequence). CDR3 length: 14 amino acids. V shed 3 bases and J shed 0 bases, with 6 bases lying between them. The DNA of the CDR3 is TGCGCCAGCAGTGACACGTTAGCCAAAAACATTCAGTACTTC. This gives the protein CASSDTLAKNIQYF.

The chain recombines TRBV24-1 with TRBJ1-5; TRBD1 agrees at 9 bases. The CDR3 spans 16 residues. CDR1 is KGHDR, CDR2 SFDVKD, per germline. Trimming took 9 bases from V and 2 from J; bases not matched to a gene: 10. CDR3 region: CATGPGQGAGNQPQHF. The DNA for the CDR3 is TGTGCCACCGGCCCGGGACAGGGAGCTGGCAATCAGCCCCAGCATTTT.

This chain connects TRBV27 to TRBJ2-5, with D unclear. Germline CDR1 MNHEY, CDR2 SMNVEV (reference sequence). The germline V and J ends were trimmed by 7 bases and 7 bases, with 16 bases remaining between them. CDR3 length: 13 residues. The CDR3 sequence is CASTPRGAGTQYF. As DNA, the CDR3 is TGTGCCAGCACCCCCCGCGGAGCAGGGACCCAGTACTTC.

The chain carries TRBV6-6 and TRBJ2-3; D ambiguous. The CDR3 is 14 residues long. Germline assignment: CDR1 MNHNY and CDR2 SVGAGI (reference sequence). V was trimmed by 1 base and J by 5 bases, leaving 10 bases between them. The CDR3 spells CASSYLVNGDTQYF. DNA of the CDR3: TGTGCCAGCAGTTACTTGGTAAACGGAGATACGCAGTATTTT.